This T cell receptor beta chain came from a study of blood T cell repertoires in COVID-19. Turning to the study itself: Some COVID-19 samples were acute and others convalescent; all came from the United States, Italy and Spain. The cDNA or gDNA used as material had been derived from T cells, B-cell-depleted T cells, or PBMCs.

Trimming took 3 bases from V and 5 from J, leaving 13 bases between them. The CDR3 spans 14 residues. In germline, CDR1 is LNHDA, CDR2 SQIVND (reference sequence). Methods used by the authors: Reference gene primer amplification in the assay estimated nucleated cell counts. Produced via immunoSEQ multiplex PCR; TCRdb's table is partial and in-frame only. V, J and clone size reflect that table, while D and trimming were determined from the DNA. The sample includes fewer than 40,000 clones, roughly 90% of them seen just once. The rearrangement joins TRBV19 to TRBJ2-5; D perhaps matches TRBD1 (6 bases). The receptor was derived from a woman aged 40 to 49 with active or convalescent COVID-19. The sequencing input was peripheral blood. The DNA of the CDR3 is TGTGCCAGTAGTATCGGCAGGGGACCCGAGACCCAGTACTTC. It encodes CASSIGRGPETQYF.